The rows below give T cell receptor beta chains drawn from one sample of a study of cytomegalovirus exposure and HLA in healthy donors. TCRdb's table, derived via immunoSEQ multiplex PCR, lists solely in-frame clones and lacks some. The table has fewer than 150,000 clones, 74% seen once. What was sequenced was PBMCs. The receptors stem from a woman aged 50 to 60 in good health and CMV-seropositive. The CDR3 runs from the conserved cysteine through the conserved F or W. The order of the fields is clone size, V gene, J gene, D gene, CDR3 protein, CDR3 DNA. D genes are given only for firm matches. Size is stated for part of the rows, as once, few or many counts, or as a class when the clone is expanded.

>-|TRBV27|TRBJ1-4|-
CASSLGGVNEKLFF
TGTGCCAGCAGTTTGGGCGGGGTCAATGAAAAACTGTTTTTT
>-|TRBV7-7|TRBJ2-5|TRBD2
CASSKGLAGEETQYF
TGTGCTAGCAGCAAAGGACTAGCGGGGGAAGAGACCCAGTACTTC
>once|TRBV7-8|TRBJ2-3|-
CAGGGGGSMTDTQYF
TGTGCCGGGGGGGGTGGGGGCTCGATGACAGATACGCAGTATTTT
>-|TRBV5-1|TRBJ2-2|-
CASSTQQSPSNTGELFF
TGCGCCAGCAGCACACAACAGAGTCCTTCAAACACCGGGGAGCTGTTTTTT
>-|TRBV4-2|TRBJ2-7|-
CASSQDLGGSYEQYF
TGTGCCAGCAGCCAAGATCTCGGCGGGTCCTACGAGCAGTACTTC
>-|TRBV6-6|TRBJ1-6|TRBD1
CASSQTGINSPLHF
TGTGCCAGCAGCCAGACAGGGATTAATTCACCCCTCCACTTT
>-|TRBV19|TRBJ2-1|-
CASSIEGEQFF
TGTGCCAGTAGTATAGAGGGCGAGCAGTTCTTC
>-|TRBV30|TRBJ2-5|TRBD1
CAWSRDSLETQYF
TGTGCCTGGAGTCGGGACAGCTTGGAGACCCAGTACTTC
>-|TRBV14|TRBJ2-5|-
CASSQGPGQETQYF
TGTGCCAGCAGCCAAGGACCAGGACAAGAGACCCAGTACTTC
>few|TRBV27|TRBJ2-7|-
CASPGRGTSYEQYF
TGTGCCAGCCCGGGGAGGGGGACTTCCTACGAGCAGTACTTC
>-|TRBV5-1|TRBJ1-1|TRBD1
CASSLTGANTEAFF
TGCGCCAGCAGCCTGACAGGGGCGAACACTGAAGCTTTCTTT
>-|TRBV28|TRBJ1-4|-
CASSLPGTSDEKLFF
TGTGCCAGCAGTTTACCCGGGACAAGTGACGAAAAACTGTTTTTT
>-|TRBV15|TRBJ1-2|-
CATSSTGSYGYTF
TGTGCCACCAGCAGTACAGGGTCCTATGGCTACACCTTC
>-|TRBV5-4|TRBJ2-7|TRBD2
CASSPGLAEAPYEQYF
TGTGCCAGCAGCCCGGGACTAGCGGAGGCCCCCTACGAGCAGTACTTC
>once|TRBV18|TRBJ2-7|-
CASSPTTPGQTYEQYF
TGTGCCAGCTCACCAACGACGCCGGGACAAACCTACGAGCAGTACTTC
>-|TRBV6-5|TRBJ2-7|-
CASSYLAGAHEQYF
TGTGCCAGCAGTTACTTGGCAGGGGCACACGAGCAGTACTTC
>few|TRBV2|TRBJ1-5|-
CASTRVVNQPQHF
TGTGCCAGCACTCGGGTCGTTAATCAGCCCCAGCATTTT
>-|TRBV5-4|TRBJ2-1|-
CASSRDYNEQFF
TGTGCCAGCAGCCGAGACTACAATGAGCAGTTCTTC
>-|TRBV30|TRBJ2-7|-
CAWSPGSFSEQYF
TGTGCCTGGAGCCCAGGGTCCTTCTCCGAGCAGTACTTC
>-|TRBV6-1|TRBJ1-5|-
CASGFFGSGQPQHF
TGTGCCAGCGGATTCTTTGGGTCGGGTCAGCCCCAGCATTTT
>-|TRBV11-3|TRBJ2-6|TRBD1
CASSLEGTALSGANVLTF
TGTGCCAGCAGCTTAGAGGGGACAGCCCTTTCTGGGGCCAACGTCCTGACTTTC
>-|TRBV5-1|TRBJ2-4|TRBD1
CASSLGGGQGQNIQYF
TGCGCCAGCAGCTTGGGGGGGGGACAGGGCCAAAACATTCAGTACTTC
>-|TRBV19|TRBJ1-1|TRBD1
CASSRGTGMNTEAFF
TGTGCCAGTAGTCGAGGGACAGGGATGAACACTGAAGCTTTCTTT
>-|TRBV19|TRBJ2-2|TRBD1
CASSIRGQESGGELFF
TGTGCCAGTAGTATTCGGGGACAGGAGTCAGGCGGGGAGCTGTTTTTT
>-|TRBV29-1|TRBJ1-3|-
CSVGGGGTIYF
TGCAGCGTTGGAGGGGGGGGCACCATATATTTT
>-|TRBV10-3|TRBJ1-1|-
CAIRGQGWGGNTEAFF
TGTGCCATCAGGGGGCAGGGTTGGGGTGGGAACACTGAAGCTTTCTTT
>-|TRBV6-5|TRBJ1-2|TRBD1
CASSLSGTGDGYTF
TGTGCCAGCAGTCTATCCGGGACAGGAGATGGCTACACCTTC
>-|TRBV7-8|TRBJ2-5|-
CASSLGAFDQETQYF
TGTGCCAGCAGCTTAGGGGCATTTGACCAAGAGACCCAGTACTTC
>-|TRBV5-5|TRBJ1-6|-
CASSSDIPNSPLHF
TGTGCCAGCAGCTCAGACATACCCAATTCACCCCTCCACTTT
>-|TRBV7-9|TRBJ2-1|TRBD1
CASSLRGTGFNEQFF
TGTGCCAGCAGCTTGCGTGGGACAGGGTTTAATGAGCAGTTCTTC
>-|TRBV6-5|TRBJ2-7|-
CASIQSGQVSREQYF
TGTGCCAGCATCCAGTCAGGGCAGGTCTCTAGGGAGCAGTACTTC
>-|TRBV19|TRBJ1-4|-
CASRPRTGVGEKLFF
TGTGCCAGTAGACCCAGGACCGGGGTGGGGGAAAAACTGTTTTTT
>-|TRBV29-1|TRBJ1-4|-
CSVAGAPTNEKLFF
TGCAGCGTTGCAGGGGCCCCAACTAATGAAAAACTGTTTTTT